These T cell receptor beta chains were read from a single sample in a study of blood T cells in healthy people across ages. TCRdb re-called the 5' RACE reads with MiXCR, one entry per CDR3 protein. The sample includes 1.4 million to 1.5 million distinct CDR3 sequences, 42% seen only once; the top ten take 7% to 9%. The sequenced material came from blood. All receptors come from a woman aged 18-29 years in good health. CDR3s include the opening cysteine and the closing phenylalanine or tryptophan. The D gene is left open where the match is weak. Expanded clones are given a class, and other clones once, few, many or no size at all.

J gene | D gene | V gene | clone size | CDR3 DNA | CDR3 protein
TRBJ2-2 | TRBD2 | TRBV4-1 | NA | TGCGCCAGCAGCCCTTCCGTCCCGACTAGCGGGAAGGGCGGGGAGCTGTTTTTT | CASSPSVPTSGKGGELFF
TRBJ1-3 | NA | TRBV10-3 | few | TGTGCCATCAGTGACGGCGTCAGGGACTCTGGAAACACCATATATTTT | CAISDGVRDSGNTIYF
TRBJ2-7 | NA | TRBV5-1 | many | TGCGCCAGCAGCCCCGGGACGGAGTCCTACGAGCAGTACTTC | CASSPGTESYEQYF
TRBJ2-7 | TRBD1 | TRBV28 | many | TGTGCCAGCAGTCGTGACAGGGAGATCTACGAGCAGTACTTC | CASSRDREIYEQYF
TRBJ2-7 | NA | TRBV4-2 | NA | TGTGCCAGCAGCCAAGATCCCAGGGAGTTATGGAACGAGCAGTACTTC | CASSQDPRELWNEQYF
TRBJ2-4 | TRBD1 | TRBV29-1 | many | TGCAGTGGGGGGACAGGCGGGGACATTCAGTACTTC | CSGGTGGDIQYF
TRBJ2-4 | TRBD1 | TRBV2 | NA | TGTGCCAGCAGTGGACAGGGGGCGCGGGCCAAAAACATTCAGTACTTC | CASSGQGARAKNIQYF
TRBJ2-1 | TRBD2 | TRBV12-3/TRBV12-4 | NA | TGTGCCAGCAGCCGACCGGGACTAGCGGGAGTCTATGAGCAGTTCTTC | CASSRPGLAGVYEQFF
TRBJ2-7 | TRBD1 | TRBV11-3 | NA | TGTGCCAGCAGCTTGGGACAGGGGGAGGATGAGCAGTACTTC | CASSLGQGEDEQYF
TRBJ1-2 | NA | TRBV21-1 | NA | TGTGCCAGCAGCAAAGGGCGTTTGTATGGCTACACCTTC | CASSKGRLYGYTF
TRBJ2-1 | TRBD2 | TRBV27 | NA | TGTGCCAGCAGTTGGGGAGCGGGAGGCTTATACAATGAGCAGTTCTTC | CASSWGAGGLYNEQFF
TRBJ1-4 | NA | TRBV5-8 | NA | TGTGCCAGCAGCTTGGGGTCGACGGGGGAAAAACTGTTTTTT | CASSLGSTGEKLFF
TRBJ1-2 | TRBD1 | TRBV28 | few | TGTGCCAGCACAACGACAGGGTTCTCAAACTATGGCTACACCTTC | CASTTTGFSNYGYTF
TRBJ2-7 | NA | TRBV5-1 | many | TGCGCCAGCAGTCAGGATGGGGATCTCAGCGCCTACGAGCAGTACTTC | CASSQDGDLSAYEQYF
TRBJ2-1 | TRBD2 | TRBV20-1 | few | TGCAGTGCTAGCGGTTTCGGGACTAGCGGGATAGGGTCCTACAATGAGCAGTTCTTC | CSASGFGTSGIGSYNEQFF
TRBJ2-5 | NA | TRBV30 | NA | TGTGCCTGGAGTAAAGGATTAGGGTCCCAAGAGACCCAGTACTTC | CAWSKGLGSQETQYF
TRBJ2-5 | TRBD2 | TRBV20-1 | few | TGCAGTGCTAAGACTAGCGGGGGAGCCAAAGAGACCCAGTACTTC | CSAKTSGGAKETQYF
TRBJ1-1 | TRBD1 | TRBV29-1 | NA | TGCAGCGTGGGACAGGGCGTCATGAACACTGAAGCTTTCTTT | CSVGQGVMNTEAFF
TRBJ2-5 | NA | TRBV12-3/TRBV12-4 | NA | TGTGCCAGCAGTGTAGGGAAGACGGAGACCCAGTACTTC | CASSVGKTETQYF
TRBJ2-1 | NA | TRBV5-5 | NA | TGTGCCAGCAGCTCGCCGGGGAACAATGAGCAGTTCTTC | CASSSPGNNEQFF
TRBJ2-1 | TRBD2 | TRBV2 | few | TGTGCCACCCCAACGGCTAGCGGGGGGTACAATGAGCAGTTCTTC | CATPTASGGYNEQFF
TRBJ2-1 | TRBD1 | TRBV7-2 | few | TGTGCCAGCAGCTTAGCGGGTAACAGGGGCCCGTCCTACAATGAGCAGTTCTTC | CASSLAGNRGPSYNEQFF
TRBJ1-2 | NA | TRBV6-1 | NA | TGTGCCAGCTCTCTTGTTGGGGAAAACTATGGCTACACCTTC | CASSLVGENYGYTF
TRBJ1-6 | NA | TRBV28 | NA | TGTGCCAGCAATCGAGACACTGGCGGATCACCCCTCCACTTT | CASNRDTGGSPLHF
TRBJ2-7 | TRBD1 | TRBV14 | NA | TGTGCCAGCAGCCAAGACACCGGGACAGGGAACTACGAGCAGTACTTC | CASSQDTGTGNYEQYF
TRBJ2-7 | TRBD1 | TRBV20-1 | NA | TGCAGTGCTAGAGACCCCGGGGAAGGGGGCGAATTGATAAACAATGAGCAGTACTTC | CSARDPGEGGELINNEQYF
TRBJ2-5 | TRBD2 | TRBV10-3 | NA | TGTGCCATCAGGGAGACTAGCTCGGGGGAGACCCAGTACTTC | CAIRETSSGETQYF
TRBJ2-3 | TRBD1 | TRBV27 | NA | TGTGCCAGCTGGGGACAGGGCGGGGATACGCAGTATTTT | CASWGQGGDTQYF
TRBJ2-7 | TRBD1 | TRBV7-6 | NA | TGTGCCAGCAGCTTAGAAGGGACAGGGATCTACGAGCAGTACTTC | CASSLEGTGIYEQYF
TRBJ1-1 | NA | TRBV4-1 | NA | TGCGCCAGCAGCCAAGAGGGAGGACGGAGTGAAGCTTTCTTT | CASSQEGGRSEAFF
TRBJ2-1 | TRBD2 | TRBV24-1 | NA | TGTGCCACCAGTTCACGGCTAGCGGGGGGGGTCTACAATGAGCAGTTCTTC | CATSSRLAGGVYNEQFF
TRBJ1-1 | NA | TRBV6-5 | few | TGTGCCAGCAGTACCTCCCTGGGCAGCTCGAACACTGAAGCTTTCTTT | CASSTSLGSSNTEAFF
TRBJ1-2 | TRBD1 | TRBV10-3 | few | TGTGCCATCAGCGAACCAGGGGGCTATGGCTACACCTTC | CAISEPGGYGYTF
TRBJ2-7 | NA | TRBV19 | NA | TGTGCCAGTACGCAGGGACCCAACTACGAGCAGTACTTC | CASTQGPNYEQYF
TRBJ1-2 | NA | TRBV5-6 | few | TGTGCCAGCAGCGTCCAGGACAGTTTCTATGGCTACACCTTC | CASSVQDSFYGYTF
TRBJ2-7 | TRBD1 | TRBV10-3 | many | TGTGCCATCAGTGAGCCTACAGGGGCGGTGAGCTCCTACGAGCAGTACTTC | CAISEPTGAVSSYEQYF
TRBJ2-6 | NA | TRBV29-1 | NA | TGCAGCGCCCCGGTTTCAGGGGCCAACGTCCTGACTTTC | CSAPVSGANVLTF
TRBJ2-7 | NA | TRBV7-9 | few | TGTGCCAGCAGCCAACAGGGCACCGAGTCCGAGCAGTACTTC | CASSQQGTESEQYF
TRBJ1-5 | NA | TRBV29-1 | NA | TGCAGCGTTGGAGAGGGTTGGGATCAGCCCCAGCATTTT | CSVGEGWDQPQHF
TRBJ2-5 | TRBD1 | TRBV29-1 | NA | TGCAGCGTTGAGACCGGGCAGGGGACAGAAGAGACCCAGTACTTC | CSVETGQGTEETQYF
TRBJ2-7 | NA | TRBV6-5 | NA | TGTGCCAGCAAACAGGGTGTTCTGTCATACGAGCAGTACTTC | CASKQGVLSYEQYF
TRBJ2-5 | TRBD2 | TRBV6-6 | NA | TGTGCCAGCAGTTACTCTAGCGGGGGGGGGCAAGAGACCCAGTACTTC | CASSYSSGGGQETQYF
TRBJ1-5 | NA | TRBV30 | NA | TGTGCCTGGAGCCCCCGGGGAAGGGGCAATCAGCCCCAGCATTTT | CAWSPRGRGNQPQHF
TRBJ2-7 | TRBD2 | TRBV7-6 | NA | TGTGCCAGCAGCTCAACTAGCGGGATTACCTACGAGCAGTACTTC | CASSSTSGITYEQYF
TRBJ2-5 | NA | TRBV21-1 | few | TGTGCCAGCAGCAAAGAACCCCGACTAGCGGGAGCTTTTTGGCAGTACTTC | CASSKEPRLAGAFWQYF
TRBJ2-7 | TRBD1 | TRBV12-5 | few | TGTGCTAGTGGTGGACAGGGGATTGTGTACTTC | CASGGQGIVYF
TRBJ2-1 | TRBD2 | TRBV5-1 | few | TGCGCCAGCAGCTTTGGGCGGACTAGCGGGAGTCAGTATGAGCAGTTCTTC | CASSFGRTSGSQYEQFF
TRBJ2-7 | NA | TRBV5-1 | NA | TGCGCCAGCAGCTCCGCCGGACAGAACTACGAGCAGTACTTC | CASSSAGQNYEQYF
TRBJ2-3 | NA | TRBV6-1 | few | TGTGCCAGCAGTGAAAAAGGCATTCATACGCAGTATTTT | CASSEKGIHTQYF
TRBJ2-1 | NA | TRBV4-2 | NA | TGTGCCAGCAGCCAAGAAATCCATGAGCAGTTCTTC | CASSQEIHEQFF
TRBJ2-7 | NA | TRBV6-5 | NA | TGTGCCAGCAGAACCCCACAGTCTTACGAGCAGTACTTC | CASRTPQSYEQYF